The sequence of this T cell receptor (beta chain) was determined in a study of T cell repertoires in cytomegalovirus infection. Study in general: Carrying CMV and the relevant HLA type showed in public TCR beta signatures. Notes on the study in general: Summed frequency of public TCR beta families distinguished CMV carriers with the relevant HLA. HLA-C-restricted CMV clonotypes gave the most frequent clonotype in two of eight donors.

TCRdb fed the reads into MiXCR, producing one record per CDR3 protein. The repertoire holds approximately 170,000 distinct CDR3 sequences, with 15% to 20% as singletons. On this clonotype itself: Its antigen is unknown.

The trim removed 7 bases at V and 2 bases at J, leaving 8 bases unmatched. The germline V gene has CDR1 MNHEY and CDR2 SVGEGT. There are 15 residues in the CDR3. The sequenced sample consisted of CD8+ T cells from PBMCs. This receptor was taken from a human donor in good health (CMV status not recorded). Some clones in this sample may be carry-over from other donors' samples. V and J are TRBV6-2 or TRBV6-3 and TRBJ2-1, with 7 positions matching TRBD1. The CDR3 here is CASNPSGQPYNEQFF. Written as DNA, the CDR3 is TGTGCCAGCAACCCATCGGGACAGCCCTACAATGAGCAGTTCTTC.